Below are 21 T cell receptor beta chains sequenced from a single sample in a study of cytomegalovirus exposure and HLA in healthy donors. The PCR contained 60 Vbeta and 13 Jbeta primers. Measured with immunoSEQ multiplex PCR; TCRdb has only the in-frame clones, and not every one. The sample contains approximately 170,000 clones, 75% to 90% of which appear only once. Sequenced input: PBMCs. These receptors were collected from a boy between 2 and 15 years old in good health and CMV-seronegative.

In this sample, this clone turned up a few times. V gene TRBV15 combines with J gene TRBJ2-1; TRBD2 agrees at 12 bases. The CDR3 consists of 16 residues. Germline assignment: CDR1 LNHNV and CDR2 YYDKDF (reference sequence). Losses at the gene ends were 0 bases for V and 4 bases for J; bases not matched to a gene: 1. In DNA, the CDR3 is TGTGCCACCAGCAGAGAGGGACTAGCGGGTTACAATGAGCAGTTCTTC. It yields the protein CATSREGLAGYNEQFF.

The chain joins TRBV7-9 to TRBJ2-7; 8 nucleotides line up with TRBD2. Germline V gene data show CDR1 as SEHNR and CDR2 as FQNEAQ (reference sequence). The trim removed 4 bases at V and 5 bases at J, leaving 7 bases unmatched. The CDR3 runs to 14 residues. The CDR3 sequence is CASSYSGTSHEQYF. The CDR3 DNA reads TGTGCCAGCAGCTACTCCGGGACTAGTCACGAGCAGTACTTC.

The chain employs TRBV28 and TRBJ2-7; maybe TRBD2 (6 bases). Trimming took off 4 bases at V and 0 bases at J, with 7 bases between the two ends. The germline gives CDR1 MDHEN, CDR2 SYDVKM. The CDR3 is 13 residues long. The CDR3 sequence: CASSSGSSYEQYF. DNA for the CDR3: TGTGCCAGCAGTTCCGGGAGCTCCTACGAGCAGTACTTC.

The chain is built from TRBV6-1 and TRBJ1-2; 10 bases are a match to TRBD1. The ends lost 7 bases at V and 3 bases at J; junction bases unmatched: 8. CDR3 size: 15 residues. CDR1 is MNHNS, CDR2 SASEGT, per germline. CDR3: CASTSTGGSYYGYTF. CDR3 coding DNA: TGTGCCAGCACCTCGACAGGGGGCTCTTACTATGGCTACACCTTC.

This chain links TRBV7-9 with TRBJ2-3; TRBD2 agrees at 15 bases. The J segment lost 5 bases and the V segment lost 5 bases, leaving 8 bases of the junction unmatched. CDR1 and CDR2 (germline): SEHNR, FQNEAQ (reference sequence). This CDR3 is built from 17 residues. The CDR3 loop reads CASSTGTSGRKGDTQYF. CDR3 nucleotide sequence: TGTGCCAGCAGCACCGGGACTAGCGGGAGGAAAGGAGATACGCAGTATTTT.

V gene TRBV5-1 combines with J gene TRBJ1-6; D unclear. From germline, CDR1 is SGHRS and CDR2 YFSETQ. V lost 0 bases and J lost 11, with 15 bases in between. The CDR3 extends over 15 amino acids. The CDR3 DNA sequence: TGCGCCAGCAGCTTGGGTGACACTCCCTCTGCACCCCTCCACTTT. Translating it yields CASSLGDTPSAPLHF.

The CDR3 sequence is CASSEGGEAFF. The CDR3 bases are TGTGCCAGCAGTGAGGGCGGGGAGGCTTTCTTT. V usage is TRBV6-1 and J usage is TRBJ1-1; D is undetermined. CDR1 MNHNS and CDR2 SASEGT come from the germline V gene. V was trimmed by 3 bases and J by 11 bases, leaving 10 bases between them. This CDR3 region has 11 residues.

The chain has TRBV5-8 and TRBJ1-5; tentative D call: TRBD1 (6 bases). Trimming stripped 4 bases from V and 5 bases from J, with 16 bases between. The CDR3 loop spans 15 amino acids. CDR1 SGHTS and CDR2 YDEGEE come from the germline V gene. The CDR3 is CASSGWTAADQPQHF. The CDR3 DNA is TGTGCCAGCAGCGGGTGGACAGCCGCGGATCAGCCCCAGCATTTT.

The chain employs TRBV19 and TRBJ1-5; 8 nucleotides line up with TRBD1. With V trimmed by 5 bases and J by 5 bases, 2 bases remained unmatched. This CDR3 has 13 residues. Germline assignment: CDR1 LNHDA and CDR2 SQIVND (reference sequence). CDR3 DNA: TGTGCCAGTAGTCCGGACAGGGATCAGCCCCAGCATTTT. Its translation is CASSPDRDQPQHF.

J is TRBJ2-1 and V is TRBV12-5; 8 nucleotides line up with TRBD1. Germline lookup yields CDR1 LGHNT and CDR2 FRNRAP. J lost 0 bases, V lost 5 bases, and 9 bases had no gene match. The CDR3 is 17 residues long. CDR3 DNA: TGTGCTAGTGGTAGAAACAGGGGGACCAGCTCCTACAATGAGCAGTTCTTC. Its protein is CASGRNRGTSSYNEQFF.

The rearrangement joins TRBV4-2 to TRBJ1-2; tentatively, D is TRBD1 (6 bases). Looked up from germline, CDR1 is LGHNA and CDR2 is YNFKEQ. The CDR3 has 14 amino acids. Trimming removed 3 bases at V and 2 bases at J, with 10 bases between. CDR3 amino acids: CASSQGALNYGYTF. The CDR3 nucleotides are TGTGCCAGCAGCCAGGGGGCCCTAAACTATGGCTACACCTTC.

V usage is TRBV21-1 and J usage is TRBJ2-7; the table's D call, TRBD2, was not checked against the DNA. TRBV21-1 is described as a pseudogene. The CDR3 contains 18 residues. The CDR3 sequence is CASSRGRIGPGLTYEQYV. Here the CDR3 DNA reads TGTGCCAGCAGCCGAGGGAGGATAGGGCCTGGATTGACCTACGAGCAGTACGTC.

The CDR3 bases are TGTGCCAGCAGCTTGGGACAGGGAATACAGCCCCAGCATTTT. Protein product: CASSLGQGIQPQHF. The chain joins TRBV7-2 to TRBJ1-5; 9 positions match TRBD1. Germline CDR1 SGHTA, CDR2 FQGNSA. V gave up 3 bases and J gave up 7 bases; unmatched junction bases: 4. The CDR3 spans 14 residues.

The chain is built from TRBV29-1 and TRBJ1-1; D perhaps matches TRBD1 (5 bases). This CDR3 has 13 amino acids. The germline CDR1 and CDR2 sequences are SQVTM and ANQGSEA. With 3 bases removed from V and 4 bases from J, the gap between germline ends came to 12 bases. CDR3 bases: TGCAGCGTTGAGATGGGGGGTGGCACTGAAGCTTTCTTT. Protein sequence: CSVEMGGGTEAFF.

The chain joins TRBV14 to TRBJ1-5, with TRBD1 as a possible D gene (6 bases). V lost 5 bases and J lost 4, with 12 bases in between. Germline V gene sequence: CDR1 SGHDN, CDR2 FVKESK. CDR3 size: 14 residues. CDR3 sequence: CASSIQGINQPQHF. The CDR3 nucleotides are TGTGCCAGCAGCATACAGGGTATTAATCAGCCCCAGCATTTT.

This sequence joins TRBV6-6 and TRBJ1-5, with TRBD1 identical over 9 bases. This CDR3 is 16 amino acids long. J was trimmed by 2 bases and V by 5 bases; bases with no gene match: 7. Germline V gene lookup returns CDR1 MNHNY and CDR2 SVGAGI (reference sequence). This chain's CDR3 is CASSLQGAVGNQPQHF. CDR3 nucleotide sequence: TGTGCCAGCAGTCTACAGGGGGCAGTTGGCAATCAGCCCCAGCATTTT.

On this clone: Its ends do not fully match the called genes, so a read error is possible. This chain uses TRBV5-1 with TRBJ2-2; 10 bases agree with TRBD2. CDR1 SGHRS and CDR2 YFSETQ come from the germline V gene. The CDR3 runs 19 residues. CDR3 in amino acids: CASSLSRLAGVKGTAELFF. As DNA, the CDR3 is TGCGCCAGCAGCTTGAGTCGGCTAGCGGGAGTAAAAGGGACCGCGGAGCTGTTTTTT.

The chain links TRBV6-1 to TRBJ2-3; possibly TRBD2 for D (6 bases). This CDR3 spans 17 amino acids. Per germline, CDR1 MNHNS and CDR2 SASEGT. The ends were cut back, 3 bases at V and 6 bases at J, with 22 bases in the middle. This CDR3 is CASSDFEARRASDTQYF. CDR3 nucleotide sequence: TGTGCCAGCAGTGACTTTGAGGCTAGGAGGGCTTCGGATACGCAGTATTTT.

A few counts support this clone. The chain is built from TRBV29-1 and TRBJ2-3; 8 nucleotides align to TRBD1. The CDR3 is made up of 15 amino acids. With V trimmed by 6 bases and J by 2 bases, 10 bases remained unmatched. Germline-derived CDR1 and CDR2 are SQVTM and ANQGSEA. The CDR3 here is CSVALDRDITDTQYF. The CDR3, as DNA: TGCAGCGTAGCGTTGGACAGGGACATCACAGATACGCAGTATTTT.

V and J are TRBV6-1 and TRBJ2-5; TRBD1 matches at 10 bases. The J call is doubtful: the DNA matches TRBJ2-7 better. The CDR3 is 13 amino acids. CDR1 and CDR2 from the germline V gene are MNHNS and SASEGT. In nucleotides, the CDR3 is TGTGCCAGCAGGTGGGACAGGGGCGGCGAGCAGTACTTC. It yields the protein CASRWDRGGEQYF.

This chain connects TRBV4-1 to TRBJ2-7; tentatively, D is TRBD2 (6 bases). The length of the CDR3 is 16 residues. V shed 4 bases and J shed 4 bases, with 20 bases lying between them. The V gene's germline CDR1 is MGHRA and CDR2 YSYEKL. CDR3 loop: CASSLIWRGSGYEQYV. The CDR3 region has the DNA TGCGCCAGCAGCCTCATCTGGAGGGGTTCGGGATACGAGCAGTACGTC.